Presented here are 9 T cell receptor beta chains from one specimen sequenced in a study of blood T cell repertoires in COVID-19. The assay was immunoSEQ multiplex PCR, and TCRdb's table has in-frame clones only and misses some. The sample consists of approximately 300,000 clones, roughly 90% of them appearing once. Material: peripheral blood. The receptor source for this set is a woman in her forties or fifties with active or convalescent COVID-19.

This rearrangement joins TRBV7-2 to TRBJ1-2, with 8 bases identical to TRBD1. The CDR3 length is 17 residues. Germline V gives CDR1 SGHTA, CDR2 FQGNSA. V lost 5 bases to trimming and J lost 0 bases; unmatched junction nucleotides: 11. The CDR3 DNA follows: TGTGCCAGCAGCCCCAGGACAGGGCTTACTTCTAACTATGGCTACACCTTC. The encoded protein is CASSPRTGLTSNYGYTF. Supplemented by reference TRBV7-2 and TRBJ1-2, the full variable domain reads GAGVSQSPSNKVTEKGKDVELRCDPISGHTALYWYRQSLGQGLEFLIYFQGNSAPDKSGLPSDRFSAERTGGSVSTLTIQRTQQEDSAVYLCASSPRTGLTSNYGYTFGSGTRLTVV.

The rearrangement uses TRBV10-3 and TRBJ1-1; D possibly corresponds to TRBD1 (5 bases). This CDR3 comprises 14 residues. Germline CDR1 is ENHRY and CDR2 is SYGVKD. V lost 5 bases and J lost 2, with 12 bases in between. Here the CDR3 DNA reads TGTGCCATCAGTCGCGGGGGAATAAACACTGAAGCTTTCTTT. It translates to CAISRGGINTEAFF.

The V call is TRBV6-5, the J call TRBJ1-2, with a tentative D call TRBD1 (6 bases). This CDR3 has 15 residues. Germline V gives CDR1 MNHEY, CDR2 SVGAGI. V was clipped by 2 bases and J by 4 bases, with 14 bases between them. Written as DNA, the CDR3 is TGTGCCAGCAGTTACCGTCGAGCAGGGGTCTATGGCTACACCTTC. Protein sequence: CASSYRRAGVYGYTF.

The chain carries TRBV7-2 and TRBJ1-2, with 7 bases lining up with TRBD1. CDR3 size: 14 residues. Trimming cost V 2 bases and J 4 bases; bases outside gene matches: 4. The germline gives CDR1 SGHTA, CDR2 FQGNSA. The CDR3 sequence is CASSLSGQAYGYTF. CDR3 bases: TGTGCCAGCAGCTTATCCGGACAGGCCTATGGCTACACCTTC.

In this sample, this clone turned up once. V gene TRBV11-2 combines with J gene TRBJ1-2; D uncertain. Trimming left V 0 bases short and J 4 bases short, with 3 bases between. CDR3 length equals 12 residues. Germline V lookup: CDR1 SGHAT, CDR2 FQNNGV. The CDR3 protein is CASSLDRYGYTF. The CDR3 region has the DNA TGTGCCAGCAGCTTAGATCGCTATGGCTACACCTTC. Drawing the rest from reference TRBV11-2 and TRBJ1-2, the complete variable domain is EAGVAQSPRYKIIEKRQSVAFWCNPISGHATLYWYQQILGQGPKLLIQFQNNGVVDDSQLPKDRFSAERLKGVDSTLKIQPAKLEDSAVYLCASSLDRYGYTFGSGTRLTVV.

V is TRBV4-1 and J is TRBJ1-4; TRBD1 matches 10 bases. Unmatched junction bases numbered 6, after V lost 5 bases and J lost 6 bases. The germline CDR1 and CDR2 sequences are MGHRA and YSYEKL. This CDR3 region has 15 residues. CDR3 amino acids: CASSDRGLGDEKLFF. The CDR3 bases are TGCGCCAGCAGCGACAGGGGGCTGGGGGATGAAAAACTGTTTTTT.

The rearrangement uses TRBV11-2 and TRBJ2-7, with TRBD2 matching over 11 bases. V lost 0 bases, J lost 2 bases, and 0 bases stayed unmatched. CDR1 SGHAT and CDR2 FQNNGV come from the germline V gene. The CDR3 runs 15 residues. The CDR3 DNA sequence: TGTGCCAGCAGCTTAGATAGCGGGGGGGCCTACGAGCAGTACTTC. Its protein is CASSLDSGGAYEQYF.

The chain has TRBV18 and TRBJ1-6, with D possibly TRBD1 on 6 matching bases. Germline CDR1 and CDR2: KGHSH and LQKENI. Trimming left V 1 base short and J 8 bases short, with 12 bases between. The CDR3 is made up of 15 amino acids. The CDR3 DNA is TGTGCCAGCTCACCACAGGACAGAGAACATTCACCCCTCCACTTT. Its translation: CASSPQDREHSPLHF.

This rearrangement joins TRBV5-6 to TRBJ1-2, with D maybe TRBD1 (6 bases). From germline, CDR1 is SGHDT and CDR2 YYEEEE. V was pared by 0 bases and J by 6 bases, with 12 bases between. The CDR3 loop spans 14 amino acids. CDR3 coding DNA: TGTGCCAGCAGCTTGGAAGGCAGGGGCCATGGCTACACCTTC. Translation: CASSLEGRGHGYTF.